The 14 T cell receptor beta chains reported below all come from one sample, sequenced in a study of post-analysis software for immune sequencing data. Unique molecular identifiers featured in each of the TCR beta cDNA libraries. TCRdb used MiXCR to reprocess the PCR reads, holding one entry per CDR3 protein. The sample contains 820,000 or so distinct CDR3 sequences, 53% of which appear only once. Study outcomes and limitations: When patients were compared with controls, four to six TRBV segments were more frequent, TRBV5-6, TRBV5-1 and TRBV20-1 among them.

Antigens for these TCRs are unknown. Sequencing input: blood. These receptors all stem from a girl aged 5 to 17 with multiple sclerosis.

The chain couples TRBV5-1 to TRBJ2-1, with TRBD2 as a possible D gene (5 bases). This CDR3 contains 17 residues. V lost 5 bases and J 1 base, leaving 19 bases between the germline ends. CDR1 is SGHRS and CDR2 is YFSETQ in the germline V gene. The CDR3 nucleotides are TGCGCCAGCAGTCGAGGACTTTTCGTGGGGTCCTACAATGAGCAGTTCTTC. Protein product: CASSRGLFVGSYNEQFF.

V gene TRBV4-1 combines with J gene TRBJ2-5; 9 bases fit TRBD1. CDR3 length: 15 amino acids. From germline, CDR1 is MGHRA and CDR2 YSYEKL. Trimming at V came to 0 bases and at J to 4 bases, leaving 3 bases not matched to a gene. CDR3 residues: CASSQDQTGGETQYF. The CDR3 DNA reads TGCGCCAGCAGCCAAGACCAGACAGGGGGAGAGACCCAGTACTTC.

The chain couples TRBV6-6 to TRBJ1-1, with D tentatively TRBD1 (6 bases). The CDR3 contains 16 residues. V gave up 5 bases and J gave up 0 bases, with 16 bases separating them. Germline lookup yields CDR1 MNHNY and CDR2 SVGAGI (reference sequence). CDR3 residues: CASSPLPAGVNTEAFF. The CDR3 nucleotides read TGTGCCAGCAGTCCCCTCCCGGCAGGGGTGAACACTGAAGCTTTCTTT.

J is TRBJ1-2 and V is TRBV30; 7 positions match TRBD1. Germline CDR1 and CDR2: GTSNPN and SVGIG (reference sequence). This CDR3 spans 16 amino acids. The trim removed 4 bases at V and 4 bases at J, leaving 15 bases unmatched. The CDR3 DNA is TGTGCCTGGAACCCGACGCTAGCAGGGGGATTCTATGGCTACACCTTC. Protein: CAWNPTLAGGFYGYTF.

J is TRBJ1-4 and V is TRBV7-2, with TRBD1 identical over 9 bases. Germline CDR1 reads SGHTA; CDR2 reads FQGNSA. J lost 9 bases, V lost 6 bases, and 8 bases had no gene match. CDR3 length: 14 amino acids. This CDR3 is CASRPGTGLQKLFF. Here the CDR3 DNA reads TGTGCCAGCAGACCAGGGACAGGGCTCCAAAAACTGTTTTTT.

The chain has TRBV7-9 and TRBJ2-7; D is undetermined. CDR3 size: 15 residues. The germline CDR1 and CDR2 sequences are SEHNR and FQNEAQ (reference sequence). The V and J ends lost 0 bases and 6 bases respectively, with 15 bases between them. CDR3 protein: CASSLAPKLISEQYF. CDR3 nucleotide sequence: TGTGCCAGCAGCTTAGCGCCGAAGCTAATTTCCGAGCAGTACTTC.

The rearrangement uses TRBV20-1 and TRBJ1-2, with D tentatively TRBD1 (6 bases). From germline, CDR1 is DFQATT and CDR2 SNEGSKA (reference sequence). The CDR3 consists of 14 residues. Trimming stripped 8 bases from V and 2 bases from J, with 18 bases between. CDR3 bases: TGCAGTTTTAACGACCGGACAGCCAACTATGGCTACACCTTC. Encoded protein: CSFNDRTANYGYTF.

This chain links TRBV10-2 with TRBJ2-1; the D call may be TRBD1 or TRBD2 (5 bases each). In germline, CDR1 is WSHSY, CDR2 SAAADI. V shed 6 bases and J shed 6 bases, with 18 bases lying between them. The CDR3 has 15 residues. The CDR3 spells CASSTTWGSGNEQFF. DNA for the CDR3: TGCGCCAGCAGCACCACCTGGGGGTCGGGCAATGAGCAGTTCTTC.

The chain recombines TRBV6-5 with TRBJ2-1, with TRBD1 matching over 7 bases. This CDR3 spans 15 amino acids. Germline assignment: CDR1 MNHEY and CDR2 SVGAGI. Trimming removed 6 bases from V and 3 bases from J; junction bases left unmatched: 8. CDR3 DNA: TGTGCCAGCAGCCCCCCGGGACAGCTCTACAATGAGCAGTTCTTC. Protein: CASSPPGQLYNEQFF.

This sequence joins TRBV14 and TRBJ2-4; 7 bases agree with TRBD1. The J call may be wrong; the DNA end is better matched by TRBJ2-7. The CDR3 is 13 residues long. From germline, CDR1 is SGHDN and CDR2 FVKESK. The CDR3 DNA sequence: TGTGCCAGCAGCAAAAGACAGGGTACCGAGCAGTACTTC. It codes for CASSKRQGTEQYF.

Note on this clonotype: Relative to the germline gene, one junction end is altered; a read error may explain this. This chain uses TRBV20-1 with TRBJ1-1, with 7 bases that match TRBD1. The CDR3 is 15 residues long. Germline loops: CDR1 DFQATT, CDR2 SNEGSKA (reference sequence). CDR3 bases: TGCAGTGCTAAGGGGGCTACCGGTTTGAACACTGGAGCTTTCTTT. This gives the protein CSAKGATGLNTGAFF.

The CDR3 bases are TGTGCCAGCAGCCCACGACAGGGAGAGGTCACTGAAGCTTTCTTT. Its protein is CASSPRQGEVTEAFF. This sequence joins TRBV7-8 and TRBJ1-1, with 7 bases fitting TRBD1. The CDR3 runs 15 residues. V trimming: 5 bases; J trimming: 4 bases; junction bases outside the gene matches: 10. CDR1 and CDR2 from the germline V gene are SGHVS and FQNEAQ. The full variable domain, in which reference TRBV7-8 and TRBJ1-1 provide the parts outside the CDR3, is GAGVSQSPRYKVAKRGQDVALRCDPISGHVSLFWYQQALGQGPEFLTYFQNEAQLDKSGLPSDRFFAERPEGSVSTLKIQRTQQEDSAVYLCASSPRQGEVTEAFFGQGTRLTVV.

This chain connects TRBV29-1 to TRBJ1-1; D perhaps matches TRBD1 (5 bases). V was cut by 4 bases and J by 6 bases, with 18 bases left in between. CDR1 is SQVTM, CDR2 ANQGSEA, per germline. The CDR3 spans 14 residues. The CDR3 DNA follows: TGCAGCGTTGGAGCAGGGAGGCTGAGCGCTGAAGCTTTCTTT. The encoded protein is CSVGAGRLSAEAFF.

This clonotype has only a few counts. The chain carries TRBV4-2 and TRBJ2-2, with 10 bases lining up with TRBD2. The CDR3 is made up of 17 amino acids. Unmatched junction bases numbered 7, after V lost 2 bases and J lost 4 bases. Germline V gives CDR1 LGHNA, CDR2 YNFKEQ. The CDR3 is CASSQPVAGGFTGELFF. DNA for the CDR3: TGTGCCAGCAGCCAACCTGTAGCGGGAGGTTTCACCGGGGAGCTGTTTTTT.